This is a list of T cell receptor beta chains from one sample in a study of blood T cell repertoires in COVID-19. Data came from immunoSEQ multiplex PCR; TCRdb stores just in-frame clones and leaves some out. The sample has tens of thousands of clones; 85% to 90% are singletons. The sequenced sample was peripheral blood. The receptors derive from a human donor in a cohort sampled during active COVID-19. Both conserved end residues are part of each CDR3. Fields, in order: V gene, J gene, CDR3 protein.

TRBV28,TRBJ1-1,CASSLTAGGTEAFF
TRBV4-1,TRBJ2-1,CASSQDSGTSGTDEQFF
TRBV2,TRBJ1-2,CASRDSPLSGYTF
TRBV6-1,TRBJ1-2,CASSESPTAPYGYTF
TRBV25-1,TRBJ1-1,CASSVSGNTEAFF
TRBV6-5,TRBJ1-2,CASSPGSSYGYTF
TRBV3-1/TRBV3-2,TRBJ2-4,CASRASGRFAKNIQYF
TRBV4-1,TRBJ2-5,CASSRTGTSGKETQYF
TRBV18,TRBJ2-7,CASSPTGTGAYEQYF
TRBV18,TRBJ1-4,CASSRGLKNEKLFF
TRBV5-1,TRBJ2-5,CASSFLAGSGETQYF
TRBV9,TRBJ1-2,CASSPRTLYGYTF
TRBV7-2,TRBJ2-1,CASSLVRGGEQFF
TRBV25-1,TRBJ1-2,CASSESAGVGGYTF
TRBV20-1,TRBJ2-7,CSASLSGISYEQYF
TRBV5-1,TRBJ1-1,CASSRTEGVTEAFF
TRBV27,TRBJ2-2,CASSKTPYRNTGELFF
TRBV7-7,TRBJ2-3,CASSLDLFTDTQYF
TRBV10-1,TRBJ1-4,CASSADRGREKLFF
TRBV18,TRBJ2-2,CASSPRLAGGRLESGELFF